What follows are 19 T cell receptor beta chains derived from one specimen sequenced in a study of T cell responses to AZD1222 COVID-19 vaccine. The data were produced by immunoSEQ multiplex PCR, yet TCRdb's version contains in-frame clones alone and is incomplete. Of 70,000 to 80,000 clones detected, roughly 75% appear once; the ten largest clones hold about 50%. The sequencing here drew on peripheral blood, taken 28 days after the second AZD1222 dose. Source of these receptors: an adult who received the AZD1222 COVID-19 vaccine.

This clone was seen just once. The V and J genes are TRBV3-1 (or the pseudogene TRBV3-2) and TRBJ1-6; no definite D call. This CDR3 region has 15 residues. V lost 3 bases and J lost 8, with 14 bases in between. The germline gives CDR1 LGHDT, CDR2 YNNKEL (reference sequence). This CDR3 is CASSQTGRGDSPLHF. The CDR3 DNA sequence: TGTGCCAGCAGCCAGACCGGACGCGGGGATTCACCCCTCCACTTT.

The rearrangement joins TRBV30 to TRBJ2-7; possibly TRBD2 for D (6 bases). Germline-derived CDR1 and CDR2 are GTSNPN and SVGIG (reference sequence). This CDR3 region has 13 residues. Trimming took 0 bases from V and 12 from J, leaving 18 bases between them. CDR3 region: CAWSVTSRLGRYF. The CDR3 bases are TGTGCCTGGAGTGTAACTTCCCGACTAGGAAGGTACTTC.

V gene TRBV18 combines with J gene TRBJ2-3, with D tentatively TRBD1 (6 bases). V was cut by 5 bases and J by 4 bases, with 16 bases left in between. There are 15 residues in the CDR3. Per the germline V gene, CDR1 is KGHSH and CDR2 is LQKENI. Written as DNA, the CDR3 is TGTGCCAGCTCAGGGACCGAGGGGGATGCAGATACGCAGTATTTT. Its translation: CASSGTEGDADTQYF. Complete variable domain (other parts from reference TRBV18 and TRBJ2-3): NAGVMQNPRHLVRRRGQEARLRCSPMKGHSHVYWYRQLPEEGLKFMVYLQKENIIDESGMPKERFSAEFPKEGPSILRIQQVVRGDSAAYFCASSGTEGDADTQYFGPGTRLTVL.

The chain carries TRBV7-9 and TRBJ1-1; 7 bases are a match to TRBD1. Germline CDR1 and CDR2: SEHNR and FQNEAQ (reference sequence). The V and J ends lost 5 bases and 4 bases, in that order; junction bases with no gene match: 10. CDR3 length equals 15 residues. The CDR3 DNA reads TGTGCCAGCAGCCCCCCAGGGGGTCTGGGCACTGAAGCTTTCTTT. Protein: CASSPPGGLGTEAFF. Together with reference TRBV7-9 and TRBJ1-1, the CDR3 gives the full variable domain: DTGVSQNPRHKITKRGQNVTFRCDPISEHNRLYWYRQTLGQGPEFLTYFQNEAQLEKSRLLSDRFSAERPKGSFSTLEIQRTEQGDSAMYLCASSPPGGLGTEAFFGQGTRLTVV.

This clone was counted a single time. The gene calls are TRBV6-6 and TRBJ1-6; unclear D gene. The CDR3 covers 14 residues. V was trimmed by 7 bases and J by 7 bases, leaving 14 bases between them. The germline CDR1 and CDR2 sequences are MNHNY and SVGAGI (reference sequence). CDR3 bases: TGTGCCAGCACAACGGACTCAATGAATTCACCCCTCCACTTT. It codes for CASTTDSMNSPLHF.

The chain recombines TRBV11-3 with TRBJ2-7, with D tentatively TRBD2 (5 bases). CDR1 SGHNT and CDR2 YENEEA come from the germline V gene. Trimming removed 1 base from V and 6 bases from J, with 10 bases in between. The CDR3 is 13 amino acids. The CDR3 protein is CASSLVRGGEQYF. The CDR3 DNA follows: TGTGCCAGCAGCTTAGTTCGGGGTGGCGAGCAGTACTTC.

This chain connects TRBV5-1 to TRBJ2-2; D remains ambiguous. CDR3 size: 14 residues. The V gene lost 0 bases and the J gene lost 4 bases, with 7 bases spanning the gap. Germline CDR1 SGHRS, CDR2 YFSETQ. Here the CDR3 DNA reads TGCGCCAGCAGCTTGGGACACGGCACCGGGGAGCTGTTTTTT. Translating it yields CASSLGHGTGELFF. The complete variable domain, with remaining parts taken from reference TRBV5-1 and TRBJ2-2, reads KAGVTQTPRYLIKTRGQQVTLSCSPISGHRSVSWYQQTPGQGLQFLFEYFSETQRNKGNFPGRFSGRQFSNSRSEMNVSTLELGDSALYLCASSLGHGTGELFFGEGSRLTVL.

This clone showed up just once. V gene TRBV2 combines with J gene TRBJ2-7; 11 bases map to TRBD2. CDR3 size: 15 residues. CDR1 and CDR2 (germline): SNHLY, FYNNEI. Trimming took 8 bases from V and 1 from J; bases not matched to a gene: 7. The CDR3 sequence is CASHGSGGASYEQYF. The CDR3 nucleotides read TGTGCCAGCCATGGTAGCGGGGGGGCGTCCTACGAGCAGTACTTC.

The rearrangement uses TRBV24-1 and TRBJ2-5; maybe TRBD1 (6 bases). From germline, CDR1 is KGHDR and CDR2 SFDVKD. The CDR3 extends over 15 amino acids. V lost 5 bases and J lost 0, with 12 bases in between. The CDR3 DNA follows: TGTGCCACCAGTGTTCGGGACAACTACCAAGAGACCCAGTACTTC. This encodes CATSVRDNYQETQYF.

The chain links TRBV6-5 to TRBJ1-1, with 10 bases identical to TRBD1. Germline V lookup: CDR1 MNHEY, CDR2 SVGAGI. V gave up 8 bases and J gave up 4 bases; unmatched junction bases: 4. This CDR3 comprises 13 residues. CDR3 bases: TGTGCCAGCGGGGACAGGGGAGGCACTGAAGCTTTCTTT. This translates into CASGDRGGTEAFF.

The genes are TRBV6-6 and TRBJ1-3; perhaps TRBD1 as D (5 bases). This CDR3 region has 13 residues. Germline V gives CDR1 MNHNY, CDR2 SVGAGI (reference sequence). V was shortened by 6 bases and J by 5 bases, with 11 bases between the two germline ends. The CDR3 sequence is CASSLDIRNTIYF. The CDR3 DNA reads as TGTGCCAGCAGCCTGGACATTCGAAACACCATATATTTT.

The chain combines TRBV5-1 with TRBJ2-1, with D possibly TRBD2 on 7 matching bases. V was cut by 3 bases and J by 7 bases, with 14 bases left in between. The V gene's germline CDR1 is SGHRS and CDR2 YFSETQ. The CDR3 runs to 14 residues. The CDR3 DNA sequence: TGCGCCAGCAGCTCGGGGGGCCAGGGGAATGAGCAGTTCTTC. It translates to CASSSGGQGNEQFF. Drawing the rest from reference TRBV5-1 and TRBJ2-1, the complete variable domain is KAGVTQTPRYLIKTRGQQVTLSCSPISGHRSVSWYQQTPGQGLQFLFEYFSETQRNKGNFPGRFSGRQFSNSRSEMNVSTLELGDSALYLCASSSGGQGNEQFFGPGTRLTVL.

The genes are TRBV7-8 and TRBJ1-3; D ambiguous. The CDR3 length is 14 residues. The germline V and J ends were trimmed by 1 base and 7 bases, with 11 bases remaining between them. Germline V lookup: CDR1 SGHVS, CDR2 FQNEAQ. Here the CDR3 DNA reads TGTGCCAGCAGCTTAGGTCCGGGGATGAACACCATATATTTT. Protein sequence: CASSLGPGMNTIYF.

This clone has just one count. This chain links TRBV4-2 with TRBJ1-2; the match to TRBD1 covers 11 bases. This CDR3 has 15 amino acids. Germline lookup yields CDR1 LGHNA and CDR2 YNFKEQ. V lost 3 bases to trimming and J lost 7 bases; unmatched junction nucleotides: 7. DNA for the CDR3: TGTGCCAGCAGCCAGGCTGGACAGGGGGCGCTTGGCTACACCTTC. Translating it yields CASSQAGQGALGYTF.

The chain is built from TRBV28 and TRBJ2-7; possibly TRBD1 or TRBD2 for D (5 bases each). The CDR3 has 13 residues. The germline CDR1 and CDR2 sequences are MDHEN and SYDVKM. Trimming cost V 10 bases and J 0 bases, with 13 bases left between them. CDR3 bases: TGTGCCACCTGGGACCCCAGCTCCTACGAGCAGTACTTC. Protein: CATWDPSSYEQYF.

This chain uses TRBV5-1 with TRBJ1-1; D gene ambiguous. Per the germline V gene, CDR1 is SGHRS and CDR2 is YFSETQ. V lost 0 bases and J 3 bases, leaving 18 bases between the germline ends. This CDR3 has 17 residues. The CDR3 nucleotides read TGCGCCAGCAGCTTGGATGGCAGGCTGCGGTGGGACACTGAAGCTTTCTTT. This sequence encodes CASSLDGRLRWDTEAFF.

This sequence joins TRBV28 and TRBJ2-5; 7 nucleotides agree with TRBD2. Germline CDR1 MDHEN, CDR2 SYDVKM. J lost 4 bases, V lost 3 bases, and 5 bases had no gene match. CDR3 length: 14 amino acids. This chain's CDR3 is CASSLVAGIETQYF. The CDR3 DNA is TGTGCCAGCAGTTTGGTAGCGGGTATAGAGACCCAGTACTTC.

The chain is built from TRBV28 and TRBJ2-1, with unresolved D. CDR1 is MDHEN, CDR2 SYDVKM, per germline. This CDR3 region has 15 residues. Trimming cost V 2 bases and J 0 bases, with 8 bases left between them. This CDR3 reads CASSLVTSSYNEQFF. Written as DNA, the CDR3 is TGTGCCAGCAGTTTAGTGACAAGCTCCTACAATGAGCAGTTCTTC.

V usage is TRBV2 and J usage is TRBJ1-4; D is ambiguous. Germline lookup yields CDR1 SNHLY and CDR2 FYNNEI. V was pared by 4 bases and J by 5 bases, with 14 bases between. This CDR3 comprises 15 residues. The CDR3 here is CASSVEGSQNEKLFF. The CDR3, as DNA: TGTGCCAGCAGTGTCGAAGGCAGTCAGAATGAAAAACTGTTTTTT.